The 15 T cell receptor beta chains listed next were all sequenced from one sample in a study of blood T cell repertoires in COVID-19. The table came from immunoSEQ multiplex PCR; TCRdb's copy has only in-frame clones and leaves some out. Among 250,000 to 350,000 clones listed, around 86% were seen once. The sample was peripheral blood. The receptors here all came from a woman aged 25 to 39 with active or convalescent COVID-19.

V usage is TRBV7-2 and J usage is TRBJ2-5, with 10 bases lining up with TRBD2. The germline CDR1 and CDR2 sequences are SGHTA and FQGNSA. V lost 3 bases to trimming and J lost 3 bases; unmatched junction nucleotides: 1. CDR3 length: 14 residues. CDR3 sequence reads: CASSFLAGEETQYF. The CDR3 DNA follows: TGTGCCAGCAGCTTCCTAGCGGGGGAAGAGACCCAGTACTTC.

This clone was recorded only once. This sequence joins TRBV6-5 and TRBJ1-1; the match to TRBD1 covers 7 bases. This CDR3 contains 15 residues. V lost 4 bases and J lost 1; bases outside the gene matches: 6. Germline V gives CDR1 MNHEY, CDR2 SVGAGI. The CDR3, as DNA: TGTGCCAGCAGTTGGTACAGGGGACCGAACACTGAAGCTTTCTTT. Protein: CASSWYRGPNTEAFF.

The chain employs TRBV4-3 and TRBJ2-2; possibly TRBD2 for D (6 bases). The V and J ends lost 0 bases and 2 bases respectively, with 10 bases between them. This CDR3 has 16 amino acids. Germline CDR1 is LGHNA and CDR2 is YSLEER. The CDR3 sequence is CASSQEWRVNTGELFF. The CDR3 DNA reads TGCGCCAGCAGCCAAGAGTGGAGGGTAAACACCGGGGAGCTGTTTTTT.

The J gene is TRBJ2-2, the V gene TRBV10-1; 9 nucleotides align to TRBD2. This CDR3 has 14 residues. V shed 6 bases, J shed 7 bases, and the junction held 6 bases outside the gene matches. CDR1 WNHNN and CDR2 SYGVQD come from the germline V gene (reference sequence). The CDR3 nucleotides read TGCGCCAGCAGGCCGAGCGGGGGGCTCGGGGAGCTGTTTTTT. Amino acid sequence: CASRPSGGLGELFF.

The sample holds one count of this clone. The chain couples TRBV4-3 to TRBJ2-3; D gene unclear. Germline loops: CDR1 LGHNA, CDR2 YSLEER. This CDR3 comprises 12 residues. V was clipped by 2 bases and J by 6 bases, with 6 bases between them. The DNA of the CDR3 is TGCGCCAGCAGCCAATTTTCGGATACGCAGTATTTT. Translated, it gives CASSQFSDTQYF.

The CDR3 nucleotides read TGTGCCACCAGCAGCCCAAAGAGTGTTAATGAAAAACTGTTTTTT. Amino acids: CATSSPKSVNEKLFF. The genes are TRBV15 and TRBJ1-4; D is uncertain. The CDR3 is 15 residues long. Germline CDR1 LNHNV, CDR2 YYDKDF (reference sequence). The V end lost 3 bases, the J end lost 4 bases, and 12 bases lay between the germline ends.

The chain uses TRBV6-5 and TRBJ2-7; TRBD2 is a possible D gene (6 bases). The CDR3 covers 11 residues. Trimming took 4 bases from V and 6 from J, leaving 7 bases between them. Germline V gene sequence: CDR1 MNHEY, CDR2 SVGAGI. This CDR3 reads CASSFGGEQYF. DNA for the CDR3: TGTGCCAGCAGTTTCGGGGGCGAGCAGTACTTC.

The chain is built from TRBV4-3 and TRBJ2-7; 12 bases line up with TRBD2. Germline loops: CDR1 LGHNA, CDR2 YSLEER. The CDR3 is made up of 16 amino acids. V was pared by 0 bases and J by 4 bases, with 4 bases of the junction left unmatched. The CDR3 sequence: CASSQDLAGGRYEQYF. In nucleotides, the CDR3 is TGCGCCAGCAGCCAAGATCTAGCGGGGGGGAGGTACGAGCAGTACTTC.

The genes are TRBV30 and TRBJ2-3, with 8 bases fitting TRBD2. Germline V CDR1 and CDR2: GTSNPN, SVGIG (reference sequence). This CDR3 region has 11 residues. V lost 2 bases, J lost 14 bases, and 6 bases stayed unmatched. The DNA for the CDR3 is TGTGCCTGGAGTAGGGATAGCGGGGTGTATTTT. This codes for CAWSRDSGVYF. Full variable domain (rest looked up from reference TRBV30 and TRBJ2-3): SQTIHQWPATLVQPVGSPLSLECTVEGTSNPNLYWYRQAAGRGLQLLFYSVGIGQISSEVPQNLSASRPQDRQFILSSKKLLLSDSGFYLCAWSRDSGVYFGPGTRLTVL.

V usage is TRBV19 and J usage is TRBJ1-4, with unresolved D. This CDR3 contains 15 residues. Germline values: CDR1 LNHDA, CDR2 SQIVND (reference sequence). V was shortened by 4 bases and J by 0 bases, with 9 bases between the two germline ends. The CDR3 loop is CASSNTAPTNEKLFF. The CDR3 region has the DNA TGTGCCAGTAGTAATACAGCCCCAACTAATGAAAAACTGTTTTTT. Full variable domain (remainder filled in from reference TRBV19 and TRBJ1-4): DGGITQSPKYLFRKEGQNVTLSCEQNLNHDAMYWYRQDPGQGLRLIYYSQIVNDFQKGDIAEGYSVSREKKESFPLTVTSAQKNPTAFYLCASSNTAPTNEKLFFGSGTQLSVL.

The chain links TRBV24-1 to TRBJ1-5, with D hard to call. Germline CDR1 is KGHDR and CDR2 is SFDVKD. Trimming shortened V by 3 bases and J by 2 bases, and 10 bases separated the two germline ends. The CDR3 spans 15 residues. CDR3 protein: CATSDGGVGNQPQHF. The DNA for the CDR3 is TGTGCCACCAGTGATGGCGGGGTTGGCAATCAGCCCCAGCATTTT.

The chain is built from TRBV5-8 and TRBJ2-3; tentative D call: TRBD1 (5 bases). Trimming took off 0 bases at V and 3 bases at J, with 5 bases between the two ends. The CDR3 runs 13 residues. In germline, CDR1 is SGHTS, CDR2 YDEGEE. The CDR3 DNA follows: TGTGCCAGCAGCTTGGCAGGGACAGATACGCAGTATTTT. Its protein is CASSLAGTDTQYF. The whole variable domain, filled in from reference TRBV5-8 and TRBJ2-3, reads EAGVTQSPTHLIKTRGQQATLRCSPISGHTSVYWYQQALGLGLQFLLWYDEGEERNRGNFPPRFSGRQFPNYSSELNVNALELEDSALYLCASSLAGTDTQYFGPGTRLTVL.

The V and J genes are TRBV27 and TRBJ1-5, with a tentative D call TRBD1 (6 bases). The CDR3 extends over 15 amino acids. V lost 1 base and J 1 base, leaving 8 bases between the germline ends. Germline V gene sequence: CDR1 MNHEY, CDR2 SMNVEV (reference sequence). As DNA, the CDR3 is TGTGCCAGCAGTTTATACCAGGGGAGCAATCAGCCCCAGCATTTT. Its protein product is CASSLYQGSNQPQHF.

J is TRBJ1-2 and V is TRBV29-1; tentatively, D is TRBD1 (5 bases). The CDR3 covers 15 residues. The V end lost 3 bases, the J end lost 5 bases, and 19 bases lay between the germline ends. Germline V gives CDR1 SQVTM, CDR2 ANQGSEA. DNA for the CDR3: TGCAGCGTTGACAGGGCTCTTGCTGGCCCATATGGCTACACCTTC. It yields the protein CSVDRALAGPYGYTF.

J is TRBJ2-3 and V is TRBV5-4; D unresolved. CDR3 length equals 15 residues. V was cut by 2 bases and J by 0 bases, with 10 bases left in between. The germline V gene encodes CDR1 SGHNT and CDR2 YYREEE (reference sequence). DNA for the CDR3: TGTGCCAGCAGCTTAACGGGTCTGAGCACAGATACGCAGTATTTT. Amino acids: CASSLTGLSTDTQYF.